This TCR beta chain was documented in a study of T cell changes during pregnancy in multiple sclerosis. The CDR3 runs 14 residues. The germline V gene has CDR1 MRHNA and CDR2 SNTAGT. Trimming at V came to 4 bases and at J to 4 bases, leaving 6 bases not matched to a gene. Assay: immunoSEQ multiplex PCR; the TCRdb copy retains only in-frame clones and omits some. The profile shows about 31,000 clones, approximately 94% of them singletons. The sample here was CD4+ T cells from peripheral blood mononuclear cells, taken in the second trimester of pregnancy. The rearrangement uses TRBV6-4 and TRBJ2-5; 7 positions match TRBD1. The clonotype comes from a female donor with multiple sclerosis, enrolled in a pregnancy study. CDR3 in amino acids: CASSGRGSGETQYF. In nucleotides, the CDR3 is TGTGCCAGCAGTGGCAGGGGGAGTGGAGAGACCCAGTACTTC.